This T cell receptor beta chain stems from a study of T cell repertoires in cytomegalovirus infection. Study summary: Evidence of both CMV infection and a matching HLA type came from public TCR beta signatures.

A single record per CDR3 protein comes from TCRdb applying MiXCR to the reads. The table includes 150,000 to 200,000 distinct CDR3 sequences, roughly 19% detected once. Turning to this clonotype: Its specificity is unknown.

V was shortened by 4 bases and J by 5 bases, with 17 bases between the two germline ends. The CDR3 extends over 15 amino acids. Germline-derived CDR1 and CDR2 are SGHRS and YFSETQ. Whole-study findings and limits: It was HLA-C-restricted CMV-specific TCR beta clonotypes that dominated the response ex vivo. Of the TCR beta families, the public ones yielded a cumulative frequency that identified carriers of CMV plus the relevant HLA.

The TCR was taken from a human donor in good health (CMV status not recorded). Some clones in this sample may be carry-over from other donors' samples. The rearrangement joins TRBV5-1 to TRBJ2-3, with D unresolved. Sequenced: PBMCs. Here the CDR3 reads CASSNGRSGQDTQYF. DNA of the CDR3: TGCGCCAGCAGCAACGGACGATCTGGGCAAGATACGCAGTATTTT.